This T cell receptor beta chain derives from a study of control samples from healthy donors and cancer patients. This CDR3 is 16 amino acids long. Per germline, CDR1 KGHDR and CDR2 SFDVKD. V gave up 4 bases and J gave up 7 bases, with 19 bases separating them. This table comes from immunoSEQ multiplex PCR, and its TCRdb copy is limited to in-frame clones, with some not included. This repertoire shows 150,000 to 200,000 clones, 96% found once; its top ten account for 1%. The origin of this receptor is a woman in her 30s in good health. This sequence joins TRBV24-1 and TRBJ2-1; a weak D match, TRBD1 (6 bases). The specimen sequenced was blood. The CDR3 DNA reads TGTGCCACCAGTGACCCCCAAAATGGACAGCGGAATGAGCAGTTCTTC. It specifies CATSDPQNGQRNEQFF.